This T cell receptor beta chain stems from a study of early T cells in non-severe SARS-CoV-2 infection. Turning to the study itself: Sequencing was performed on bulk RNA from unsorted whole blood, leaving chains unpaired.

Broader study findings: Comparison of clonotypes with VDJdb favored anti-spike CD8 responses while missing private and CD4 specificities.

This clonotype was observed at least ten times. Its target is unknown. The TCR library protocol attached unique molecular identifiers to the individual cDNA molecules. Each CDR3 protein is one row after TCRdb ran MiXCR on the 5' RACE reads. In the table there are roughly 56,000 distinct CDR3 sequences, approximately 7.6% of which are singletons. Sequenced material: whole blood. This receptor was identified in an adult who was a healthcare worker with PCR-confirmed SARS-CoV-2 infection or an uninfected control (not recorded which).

CDR3 sequence reads: CASSLFGINTEAFF. The CDR3 DNA is TGTGCCAGCAGTTTATTCGGGATAAACACTGAAGCTTTCTTT. The V call is TRBV12-3 or TRBV12-4, the J call TRBJ1-1; no clear D gene. The CDR3 extends over 14 amino acids. V lost 2 bases and J lost 2, with 9 bases in between.